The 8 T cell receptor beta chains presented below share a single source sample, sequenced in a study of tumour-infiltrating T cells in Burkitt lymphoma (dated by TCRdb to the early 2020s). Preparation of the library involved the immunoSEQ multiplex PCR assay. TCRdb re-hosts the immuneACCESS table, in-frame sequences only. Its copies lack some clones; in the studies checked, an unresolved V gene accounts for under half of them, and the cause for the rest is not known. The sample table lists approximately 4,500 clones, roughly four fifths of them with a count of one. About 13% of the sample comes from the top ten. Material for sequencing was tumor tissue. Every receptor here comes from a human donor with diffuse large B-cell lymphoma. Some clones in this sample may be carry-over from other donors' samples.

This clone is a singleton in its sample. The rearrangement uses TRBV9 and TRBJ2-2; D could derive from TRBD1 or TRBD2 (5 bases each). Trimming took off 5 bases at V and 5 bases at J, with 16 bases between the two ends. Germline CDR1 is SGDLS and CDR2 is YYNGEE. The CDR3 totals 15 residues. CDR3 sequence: CASSGPQGATGELFF. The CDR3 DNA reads TGTGCCAGCAGTGGGCCCCAGGGAGCAACCGGGGAGCTGTTTTTT.

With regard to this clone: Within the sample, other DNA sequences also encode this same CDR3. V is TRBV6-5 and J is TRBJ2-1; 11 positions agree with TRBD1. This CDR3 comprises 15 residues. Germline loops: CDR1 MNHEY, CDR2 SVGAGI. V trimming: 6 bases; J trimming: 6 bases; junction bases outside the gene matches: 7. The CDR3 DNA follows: TGTGCCAGCAGCTGGACAGGGGGCAAGGGCAATGAGCAGTTCTTC. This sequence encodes CASSWTGGKGNEQFF.

The CDR3 nucleotides read TGTGCCAGCAGCCGAGTTCACTCTGGGGCCAACGTCCTGACTTTC. Protein sequence: CASSRVHSGANVLTF. This sequence joins TRBV5-4 and TRBJ2-6; D uncertain. V shed 4 bases and J shed 0 bases, with 8 bases lying between them. Looked up from germline, CDR1 is SGHNT and CDR2 is YYREEE (reference sequence). The CDR3 consists of 15 residues.

As DNA, the CDR3 is TGTGCCAGCAGCTTTGGGGTGGGCACAGATACGCAGTATTTT. Its translation: CASSFGVGTDTQYF. The chain links TRBV7-9 to TRBJ2-3; D call uncertain. Trimming took 3 bases from V and 1 from J, leaving 8 bases between them. The CDR3 consists of 14 residues. Germline V lookup: CDR1 SEHNR, CDR2 FQNEAQ (reference sequence).

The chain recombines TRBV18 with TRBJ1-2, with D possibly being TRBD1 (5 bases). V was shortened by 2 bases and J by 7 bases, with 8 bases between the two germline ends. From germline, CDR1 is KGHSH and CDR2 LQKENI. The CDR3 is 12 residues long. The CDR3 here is CASSPDSIGYTF. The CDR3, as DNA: TGTGCCAGCTCACCAGACAGTATTGGCTACACCTTC.

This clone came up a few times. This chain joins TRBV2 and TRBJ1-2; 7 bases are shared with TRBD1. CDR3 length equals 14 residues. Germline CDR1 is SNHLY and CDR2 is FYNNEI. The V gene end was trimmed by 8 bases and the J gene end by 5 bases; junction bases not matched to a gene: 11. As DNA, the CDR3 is TGTGCCAGCCGCCCCCCCGACAGGGATTATGGCTACACCTTC. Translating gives CASRPPDRDYGYTF.

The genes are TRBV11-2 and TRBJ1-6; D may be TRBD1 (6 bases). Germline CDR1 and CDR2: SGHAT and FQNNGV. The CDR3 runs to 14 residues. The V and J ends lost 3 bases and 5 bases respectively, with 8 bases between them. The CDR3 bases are TGTGCCAGCAGCTTCAGGGGAAATAATTCACCCCTCCACTTT. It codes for CASSFRGNNSPLHF.

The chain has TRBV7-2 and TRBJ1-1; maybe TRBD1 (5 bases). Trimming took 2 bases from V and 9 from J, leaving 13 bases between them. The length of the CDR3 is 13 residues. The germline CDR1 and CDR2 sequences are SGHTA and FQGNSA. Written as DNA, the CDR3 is TGTGCCAGCAGCTTATCCAGGGATTCCAAAGCTTTCTTT. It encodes CASSLSRDSKAFF.